This T cell receptor beta chain was retrieved from a study of T cell changes during pregnancy in multiple sclerosis. The protocol was immunoSEQ multiplex PCR, while the TCRdb copy is restricted to in-frame clones and leaves out a portion. The table includes more than 50,000 clones, roughly nine tenths detected once. The CDR3 has 15 amino acids. Germline V CDR1 and CDR2: MNHEY, SVGAGI. V lost 5 bases, J lost 8 bases, and 12 bases stayed unmatched. This TCR was sampled from a female donor in good health, enrolled as a control in a pregnancy study. This specimen was peripheral blood, taken in the first trimester of pregnancy. This chain uses TRBV6-5 with TRBJ1-2, with 9 bases matching TRBD1. CDR3 loop: CASSRWDRAAKGYTF. The CDR3 nucleotides read TGTGCCAGCAGTCGCTGGGACAGGGCGGCAAAAGGCTACACCTTC.